This is a list of T cell receptor beta chains from one sample in a study of CD8+ T cells in alopecia areata. The table came from immunoSEQ multiplex PCR; TCRdb's copy has only in-frame clones and leaves some out. The table includes about 190,000 clones, 50% to 60% detected once. The specimen comprised CD4+ T cells sorted from blood, sampled at week 4, from a patient treated with tofacitinib. These receptors were collected from a human donor with alopecia areata. The CDR3 runs from the conserved cysteine through the conserved F or W. The D gene is left open where the match is weak. A row's size may be missing; if present it is once, few, many or a size class.

clone_size,j_call,v_call,d_call,cdr3_nt,cdr3_aa
-,TRBJ1-1,TRBV25-1,-,TGTGCCAGCAGTGACATTTTGGCAGGGCCAAACACTGAAGCTTTCTTT,CASSDILAGPNTEAFF
once,TRBJ2-7,TRBV5-1,-,TGCGCCAGCAGCTTGATGGGCGAGCAGTACTTC,CASSLMGEQYF
-,TRBJ1-4,TRBV30,TRBD1,TGTGCCTGGAGTGCCCAGACAGGGGTTGCAACTAATGAAAAACTGTTTTTT,CAWSAQTGVATNEKLFF
-,TRBJ2-6,TRBV5-4,-,TGTGCCAGCAGCTCTTTCTACTCTGGGGCCAACGTCCTGACTTTC,CASSSFYSGANVLTF
-,TRBJ2-6,TRBV5-1,-,TGCGCCAGCAGCTTTGAGGACGGGGCCAACGTCCTGACTTTC,CASSFEDGANVLTF
-,TRBJ2-5,TRBV29-1,-,TGCAGCGTTGGTGACAGTGGGGAGACCCAGTACTTC,CSVGDSGETQYF
-,TRBJ2-5,TRBV10-3,TRBD2,TGTGCCATCAGTGAGTCCCGGACTAGCCCCGGGGTGGAGACCCAGTACTTC,CAISESRTSPGVETQYF
-,TRBJ1-2,TRBV6-1,-,TGTGCCAGCAGCCCGGGACTCACCTATGGCTACACCTTC,CASSPGLTYGYTF
-,TRBJ2-1,TRBV5-1,-,TGCGCCAGCAGCTTGACCGCTCGTAATGAGCAGTTCTTC,CASSLTARNEQFF
-,TRBJ2-7,TRBV5-6,-,TGTGCCAGCAGCTTGCCCGTAGGAGAGCAGTACTTC,CASSLPVGEQYF
-,TRBJ2-5,TRBV25-1,TRBD2,TGTGCCAGCTCCGGCGGGAGACTGTGGGGGGAGACCCAGTACTTC,CASSGGRLWGETQYF
-,TRBJ2-5,TRBV5-4,-,TGTGCCAGCAGCCGGGGCAGCCAAGAGACCCAGTACTTC,CASSRGSQETQYF
-,TRBJ2-2,TRBV30,-,TGTGCCTGGAGACGGACTGAGAACACCGGGGAGCTGTTTTTT,CAWRRTENTGELFF
few,TRBJ2-5,TRBV4-2,TRBD2,TGTGCCAGCAGCCAAGTCGGAACTAGCGGGAGGGCCGCGGAGACCCAGTACTTC,CASSQVGTSGRAAETQYF
-,TRBJ2-2,TRBV29-1,-,TGCAGCACGGCCTCGAACACCGGGGAGCTGTTTTTT,CSTASNTGELFF
-,TRBJ2-4,TRBV29-1,-,TGCAGCGTTGCCCAACGGTTCGCGGACATTCAGTACTTC,CSVAQRFADIQYF
-,TRBJ2-7,TRBV19,TRBD2,TGTGCCAGTAGCCATCGGGGGTCTAGCGGGAGGAACCACGAGCAGTACTTC,CASSHRGSSGRNHEQYF
-,TRBJ1-1,TRBV5-1,-,TGCGCCAGCAGTAGTGAACAGGGAAGGACTGAAGCTTTCTTT,CASSSEQGRTEAFF
-,TRBJ1-4,TRBV6-1,-,TGTGCCAGCAACAGACAGTTTAATGAAAAACTGTTTTTT,CASNRQFNEKLFF
-,TRBJ2-5,TRBV5-1,-,TGCGCCAGCAGCTACACCAGGGAGACCCAGTACTTC,CASSYTRETQYF
once,TRBJ2-1,TRBV10-3,-,TGTGCCATCAGTGGGGAAAGTATTGCCAATGAGCAGTTCTTC,CAISGESIANEQFF
-,TRBJ1-5,TRBV7-8,-,TGTGCCAGCAGCTCCAACCACAATCAGCCCCAGCATTTT,CASSSNHNQPQHF
-,TRBJ2-7,TRBV29-1,TRBD2,TGCAGCGCCCGGACTAGCGGGGCCTACGAGCAGTACTTC,CSARTSGAYEQYF
-,TRBJ2-1,TRBV7-9,-,TGTGCCAGCAGCCGTCGGGGCGAGCAGTTCTTC,CASSRRGEQFF
many,TRBJ2-7,TRBV23-1,-,TGCGCCAGCAGACCTTACGGACGGGACCAACTCTACGAGCAGTACTTC,CASRPYGRDQLYEQYF
few,TRBJ2-3,TRBV29-1,-,TGCAGCGTAGATTGGGGTGATACGCAGTATTTT,CSVDWGDTQYF
-,TRBJ2-3,TRBV29-1,-,TGCAGCGTGGATCAGGACAGTAGAGCAGATACGCAGTATTTT,CSVDQDSRADTQYF
few,TRBJ2-1,TRBV30,-,TGTGCCTGGACGTCGGGAGCCGCTGAGCAGTTCTTC,CAWTSGAAEQFF
-,TRBJ1-1,TRBV20-1,-,TGCAGTGCTAGAGATCGATATGAAGCTTTCTTT,CSARDRYEAFF
-,TRBJ2-1,TRBV7-3,TRBD2,TGTGCCAGCAGCTTAACGTCGGCTAGCGGGAGCAATGAGCAGTTCTTC,CASSLTSASGSNEQFF
-,TRBJ1-1,TRBV29-1,-,TGCAGCGTTGAAAGGGGACTGGGGACTGAAGCTTTCTTT,CSVERGLGTEAFF
few,TRBJ2-5,TRBV30,-,TGTGCCTGGAGTGCGACAAACCTGGAGACCCAGTACTTC,CAWSATNLETQYF
-,TRBJ1-5,TRBV29-1,TRBD1,TGCAGTGTCATAACAGGGGGCAATCAGCCCCAGCATTTT,CSVITGGNQPQHF
once,TRBJ2-7,TRBV10-3,-,TGTGCCATCAGTGAACATTCCTACGAGCAGTACTTC,CAISEHSYEQYF
-,TRBJ1-2,TRBV20-1,-,TGCAGTGCTAGAGGAAGAGGCTACACCTTC,CSARGRGYTF
few,TRBJ2-1,TRBV29-1,-,TGCAGCCATTTATCCGGGCTTGTGGACAATGAGCAGTTCTTC,CSHLSGLVDNEQFF
-,TRBJ1-1,TRBV19,-,TGTGCCAGTAGTATAGACAGATTATCTGAAGCTTTCTTT,CASSIDRLSEAFF
-,TRBJ2-7,TRBV7-2,TRBD2,TGTGCCAGCAGCTTAGGCGGGACTAGCGTCAACTACGAGCAGTACTTC,CASSLGGTSVNYEQYF
-,TRBJ2-2,TRBV30,-,TGTGCCTGGAGCCCGGGGAGTATGACCGGGGAGCTGTTTTTT,CAWSPGSMTGELFF
-,TRBJ1-5,TRBV6-5,TRBD1,TGTGCCAGCAGCTACAACAGGGGGCCCAATCAGCCCCAGCATTTT,CASSYNRGPNQPQHF
few,TRBJ1-3,TRBV14,-,TGTGCCAGCAGCACGGGGATCAGCGGGGGAAACACCATATATTTT,CASSTGISGGNTIYF
-,TRBJ2-7,TRBV28,-,TGTGCCAGCAGTTTCGGCAGCTTCGGGTACGAGCAGTACTTC,CASSFGSFGYEQYF
-,TRBJ2-5,TRBV18,TRBD2,TGTGCCAGCTCACCACTAGCGGGAAACCAAGAGACCCAGTACTTC,CASSPLAGNQETQYF